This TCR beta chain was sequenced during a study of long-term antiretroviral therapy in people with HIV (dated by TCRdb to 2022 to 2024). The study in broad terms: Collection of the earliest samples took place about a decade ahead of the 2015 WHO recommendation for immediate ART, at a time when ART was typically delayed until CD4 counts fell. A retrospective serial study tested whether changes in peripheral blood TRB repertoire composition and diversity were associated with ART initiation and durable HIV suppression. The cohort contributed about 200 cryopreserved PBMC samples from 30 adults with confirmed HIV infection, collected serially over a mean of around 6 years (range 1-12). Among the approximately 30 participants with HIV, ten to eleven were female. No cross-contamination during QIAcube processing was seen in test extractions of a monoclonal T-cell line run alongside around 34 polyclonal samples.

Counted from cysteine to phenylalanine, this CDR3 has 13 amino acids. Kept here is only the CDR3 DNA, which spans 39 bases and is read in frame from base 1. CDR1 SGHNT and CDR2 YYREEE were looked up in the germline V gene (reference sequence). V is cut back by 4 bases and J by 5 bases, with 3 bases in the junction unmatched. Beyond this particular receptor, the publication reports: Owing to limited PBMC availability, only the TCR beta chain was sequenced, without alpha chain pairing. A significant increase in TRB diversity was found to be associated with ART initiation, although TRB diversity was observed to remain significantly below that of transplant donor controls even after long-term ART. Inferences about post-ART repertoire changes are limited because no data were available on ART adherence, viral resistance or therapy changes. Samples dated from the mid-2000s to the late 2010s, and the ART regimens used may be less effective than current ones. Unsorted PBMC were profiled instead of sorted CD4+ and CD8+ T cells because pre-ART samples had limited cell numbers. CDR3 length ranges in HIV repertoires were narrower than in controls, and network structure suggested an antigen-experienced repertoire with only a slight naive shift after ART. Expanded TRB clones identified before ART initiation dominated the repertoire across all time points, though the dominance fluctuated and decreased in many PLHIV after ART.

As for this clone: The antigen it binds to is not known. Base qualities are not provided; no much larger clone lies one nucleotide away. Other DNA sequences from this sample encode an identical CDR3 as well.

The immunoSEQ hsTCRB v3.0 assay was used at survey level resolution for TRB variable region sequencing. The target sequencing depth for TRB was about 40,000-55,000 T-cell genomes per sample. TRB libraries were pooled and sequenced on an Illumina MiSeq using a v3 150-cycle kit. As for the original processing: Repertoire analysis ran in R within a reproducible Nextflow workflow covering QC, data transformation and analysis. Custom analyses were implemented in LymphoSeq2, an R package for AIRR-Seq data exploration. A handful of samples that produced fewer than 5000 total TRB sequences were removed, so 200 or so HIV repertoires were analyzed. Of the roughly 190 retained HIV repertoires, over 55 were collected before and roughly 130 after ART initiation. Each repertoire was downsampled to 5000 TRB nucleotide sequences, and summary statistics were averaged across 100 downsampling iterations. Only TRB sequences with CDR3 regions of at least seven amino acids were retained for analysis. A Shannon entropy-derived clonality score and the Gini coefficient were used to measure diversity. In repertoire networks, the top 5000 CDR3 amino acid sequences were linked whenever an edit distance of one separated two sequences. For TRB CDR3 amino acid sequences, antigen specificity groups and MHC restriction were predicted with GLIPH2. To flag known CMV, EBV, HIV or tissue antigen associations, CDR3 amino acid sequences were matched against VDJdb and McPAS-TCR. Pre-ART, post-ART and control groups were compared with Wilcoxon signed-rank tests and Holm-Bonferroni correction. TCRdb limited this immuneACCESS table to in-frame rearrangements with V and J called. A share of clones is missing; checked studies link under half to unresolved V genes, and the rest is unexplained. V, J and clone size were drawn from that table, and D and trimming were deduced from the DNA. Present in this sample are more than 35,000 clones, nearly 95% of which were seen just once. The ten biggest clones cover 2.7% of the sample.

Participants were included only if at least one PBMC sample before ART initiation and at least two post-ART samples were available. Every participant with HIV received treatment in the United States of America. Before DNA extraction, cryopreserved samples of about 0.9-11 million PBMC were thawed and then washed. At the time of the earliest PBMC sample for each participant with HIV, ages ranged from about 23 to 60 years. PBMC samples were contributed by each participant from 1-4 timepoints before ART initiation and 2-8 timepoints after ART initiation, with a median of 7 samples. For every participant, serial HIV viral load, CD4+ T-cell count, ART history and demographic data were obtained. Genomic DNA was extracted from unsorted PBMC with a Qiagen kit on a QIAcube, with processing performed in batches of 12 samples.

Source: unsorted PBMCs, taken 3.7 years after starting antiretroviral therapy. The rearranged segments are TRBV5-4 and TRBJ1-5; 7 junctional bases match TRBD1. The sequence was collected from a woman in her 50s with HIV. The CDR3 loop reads CASSQGGDQPQHF. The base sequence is TGTGCCAGCAGCCAGGGGGGAGATCAGCCCCAGCATTTT. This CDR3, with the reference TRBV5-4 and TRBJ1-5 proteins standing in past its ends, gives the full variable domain ETGVTQSPTHLIKTRGQQVTLRCSSQSGHNTVSWYQQALGQGPQFIFQYYREEENGRGNFPPRFSGLQFPNYSSELNVNALELDDSALYLCASSQGGDQPQHFGDGTRLSIL.